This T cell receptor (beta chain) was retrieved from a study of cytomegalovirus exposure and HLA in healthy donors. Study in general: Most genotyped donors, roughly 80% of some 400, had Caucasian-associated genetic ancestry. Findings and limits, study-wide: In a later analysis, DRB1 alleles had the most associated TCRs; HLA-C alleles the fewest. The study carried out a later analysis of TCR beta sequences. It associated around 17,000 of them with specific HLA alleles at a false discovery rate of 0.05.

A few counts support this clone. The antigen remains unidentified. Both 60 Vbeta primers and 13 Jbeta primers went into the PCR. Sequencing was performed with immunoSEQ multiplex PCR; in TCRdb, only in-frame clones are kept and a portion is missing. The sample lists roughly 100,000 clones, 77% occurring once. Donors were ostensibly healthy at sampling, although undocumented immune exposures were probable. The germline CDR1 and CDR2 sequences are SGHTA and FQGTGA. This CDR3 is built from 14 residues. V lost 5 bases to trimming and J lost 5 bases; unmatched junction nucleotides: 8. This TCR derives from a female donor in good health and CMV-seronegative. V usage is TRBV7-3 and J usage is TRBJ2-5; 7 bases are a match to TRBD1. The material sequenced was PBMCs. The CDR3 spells CASSAQTGWETQYF. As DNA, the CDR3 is TGTGCCAGCAGCGCCCAGACAGGGTGGGAGACCCAGTACTTC.